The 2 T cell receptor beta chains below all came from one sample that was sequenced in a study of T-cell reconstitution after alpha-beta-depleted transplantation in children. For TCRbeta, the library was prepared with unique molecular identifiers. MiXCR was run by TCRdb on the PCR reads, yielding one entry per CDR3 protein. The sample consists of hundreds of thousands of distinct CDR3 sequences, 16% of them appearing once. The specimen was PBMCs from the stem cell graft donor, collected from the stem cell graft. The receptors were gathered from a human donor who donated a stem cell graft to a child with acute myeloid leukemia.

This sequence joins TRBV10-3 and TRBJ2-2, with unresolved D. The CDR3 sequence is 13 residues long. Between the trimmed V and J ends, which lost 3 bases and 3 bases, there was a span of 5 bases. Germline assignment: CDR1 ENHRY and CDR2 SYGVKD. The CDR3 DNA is TGTGCCATCAGTGACCCGGACACCGGGGAGCTGTTTTTT. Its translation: CAISDPDTGELFF.

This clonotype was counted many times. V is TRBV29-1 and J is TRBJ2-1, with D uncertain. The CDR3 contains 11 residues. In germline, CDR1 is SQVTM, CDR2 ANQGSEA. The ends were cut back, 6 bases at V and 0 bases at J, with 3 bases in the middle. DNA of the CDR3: TGCAGCGTAGGCTCCTACAATGAGCAGTTCTTC. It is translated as CSVGSYNEQFF.